This is a list of T cell receptor beta chains from one sample in a study of shared clonotypes between healthy human individuals. TCRdb's copy holds only in-frame clones and misses some; the assay was immunoSEQ multiplex PCR. The sample carries millions of clones, approximately 94% recorded once. The specimen sequenced was naive CD4+ T cells sorted from blood. Receptors originate from a man in his late teens or twenties in good health. Each CDR3 is given with its conserved first and last residue. The D gene is left open where the match is weak.

j_call | v_call | d_call | cdr3_aa
TRBJ2-5 | TRBV4-1 | . | CASSQEVYQETQYF
TRBJ1-2 | TRBV28 | . | CASLPGQFNYGYTF
TRBJ1-1 | TRBV7-2 | TRBD1 | CASSSGDSSFTVTFF
TRBJ1-4 | TRBV30 | . | CAWRGGKVSTNEKLFF
TRBJ2-7 | TRBV29-1 | TRBD2 | CSVNSGSDLYEQYF
TRBJ2-5 | TRBV5-1 | . | CASSLGGGEYQETQYF
TRBJ2-7 | TRBV19 | . | CASSIRGSTTYEQYF
TRBJ2-1 | TRBV5-1 | TRBD2 | CASSFLLAGQRDEQFF
TRBJ1-5 | TRBV7-3 | . | CASSFAGTGIGPQHF
TRBJ1-1 | TRBV19 | . | CASTPLNSENTEAFF
TRBJ2-5 | TRBV18 | . | CASSPGPLQETQYF
TRBJ2-7 | TRBV7-2 | TRBD1 | CASSRTGDAVNEQYF
TRBJ2-7 | TRBV5-4 | . | CASSSQYEQYF
TRBJ2-7 | TRBV5-6 | TRBD1 | CASSIRGHEQYF
TRBJ2-7 | TRBV28 | . | CASRQRYEQYF
TRBJ1-1 | TRBV6-1 | . | CASSVGPGSMNTEAFF
TRBJ2-3 | TRBV6-4 | TRBD2 | CASSDSGGGAPDTQYF
TRBJ2-2 | TRBV6-6 | . | CASSYRGAITGELFF
TRBJ2-1 | TRBV6-5 | . | CASTSYNEQFF